One sample yielded the 25 T cell receptor beta chains listed below, sequenced in a study of response to subunit inactivated influenza vaccine. TCRdb re-called the RT-PCR reads through MiXCR, storing one row per CDR3 protein. Here the sample spans over 800,000 distinct CDR3 sequences, about 20% being singletons. The specimen comprised PBMCs from blood, sampled more than 4 days after vaccination. Receptors originate from a man in his fifties or sixties who received an inactivated influenza vaccine.

This CDR3 reads CASSYRVGRLYNEQFF. The DNA of the CDR3 is TGTGCCAGCAGTTACCGGGTAGGGAGGCTCTACAATGAGCAGTTCTTC. V is TRBV6-5 and J is TRBJ2-1; possible D gene TRBD2, 6 bases. Trimming removed 2 bases from V and 3 bases from J, with 14 bases in between. The V gene's germline CDR1 is MNHEY and CDR2 SVGAGI. The CDR3 extends over 16 amino acids.

This clonotype occurred many times. The J gene is TRBJ1-2, the V gene TRBV12-3 or TRBV12-4, with D unresolved. V was cut by 5 bases and J by 5 bases, with 12 bases left in between. CDR3 length: 13 residues. CDR3 amino acids: CASSAPLRYGYTF. DNA of the CDR3: TGTGCCAGCAGTGCCCCGTTGAGGTATGGCTACACCTTC.

This clonotype occurred a few times. This chain connects TRBV15 to TRBJ2-2, with 9 positions matching TRBD2. V shed 0 bases, J shed 3 bases, and the junction held 11 bases outside the gene matches. The CDR3 sequence is 19 residues long. The germline V gene encodes CDR1 LNHNV and CDR2 YYDKDF (reference sequence). The CDR3 loop reads CATSRDPASGILYTGELFF. Written as DNA, the CDR3 is TGTGCCACCAGCAGAGATCCCGCTAGCGGGATTTTATACACCGGGGAGCTGTTTTTT.

This clonotype was recorded many times. The rearrangement links TRBV5-6 to TRBJ2-1; D is tentatively TRBD1 or TRBD2 (5 bases each). The CDR3 contains 16 residues. The V end was cut by 0 bases, the J end by 0 bases, with 10 bases between. CDR1 SGHDT and CDR2 YYEEEE come from the germline V gene. The CDR3 nucleotides are TGTGCCAGCAGCTTGGGCGCAGGGAGCTCCTACAATGAGCAGTTCTTC. This translates into CASSLGAGSSYNEQFF.

This clonotype has just a few counts. The rearrangement joins TRBV6-4 to TRBJ1-5; D remains ambiguous. This CDR3 has 15 residues. V lost 6 bases to trimming and J lost 0 bases, with 12 bases between them. CDR1 and CDR2 (germline): MRHNA, SNTAGT. This CDR3 reads CASRVRTDSNQPQHF. Written as DNA, the CDR3 is TGTGCCAGCAGAGTGAGGACGGATAGCAATCAGCCCCAGCATTTT.

Only a few counts were recorded for this clonotype. CDR3 protein: CASGPGARNTGELFF. The CDR3 DNA follows: TGTGCCAGTGGACCCGGGGCCAGGAACACCGGGGAGCTGTTTTTT. The V and J genes are TRBV6-1 and TRBJ2-2; D tentatively fits TRBD1 or TRBD2 (5 bases each). With 9 bases removed from V and 1 base from J, the gap between germline ends came to 15 bases. The CDR3 contains 15 residues. Germline CDR1 MNHNS, CDR2 SASEGT.

This clonotype has only a few counts. The chain combines TRBV11-2 with TRBJ2-6, with 10 bases matching TRBD1. CDR3 size: 18 residues. Germline trimming cut 1 base from V and 0 bases from J; bases unmatched to any gene: 3. Germline CDR1 SGHAT, CDR2 FQNNGV. The CDR3 nucleotides read TGTGCCAGCAGCTTAGGGACAGGGGGTTCCTCTGGGGCCAACGTCCTGACTTTC. It codes for CASSLGTGGSSGANVLTF.

In its sample, this clonotype was seen a few times. The chain carries TRBV4-3 and TRBJ1-4; D perhaps matches TRBD1 (6 bases). Germline V gene sequence: CDR1 LGHNA, CDR2 YSLEER. Trimming left V 5 bases short and J 6 bases short, with 10 bases between. CDR3 size: 13 residues. CDR3 in amino acids: CASSYRTDEKLFF. The DNA for the CDR3 is TGCGCCAGCAGCTACAGGACAGATGAAAAACTGTTTTTT.

This clonotype has just a few counts. This chain joins TRBV11-2 and TRBJ1-3, with 8 positions matching TRBD1. Germline CDR1 SGHAT, CDR2 FQNNGV. The J segment lost 0 bases and the V segment lost 5 bases, leaving 9 bases of the junction unmatched. CDR3 length: 17 residues. The CDR3 nucleotides read TGTGCCAGCAGCACCCATGGGACAGGCCTCTCTGGAAACACCATATATTTT. It is translated as CASSTHGTGLSGNTIYF.

This clonotype was detected many times. The J gene is TRBJ2-5, the V gene TRBV6-2 or TRBV6-3; D unresolved. The V end was cut by 3 bases, the J end by 5 bases, with 4 bases between. The CDR3 runs to 11 residues. Germline V gene sequence: CDR1 MNHEY, CDR2 SVGEGT. The CDR3 sequence is CASSYMETQYF. The CDR3, as DNA: TGTGCCAGCAGTTATATGGAGACCCAGTACTTC.

This clonotype was recorded many times. J is TRBJ1-1 and V is TRBV6-2 or TRBV6-3; weak D call: TRBD1 (6 bases). V was trimmed by 4 bases and J by 4 bases, leaving 16 bases between them. Looked up from germline, CDR1 is MNHEY and CDR2 is SVGEGT. The CDR3 contains 15 residues. The CDR3 region has the DNA TGTGCCAGCAGTTCTCCCCGTCGGGGGGCCACTGAAGCTTTCTTT. Translated, it gives CASSSPRRGATEAFF.

This clonotype was observed a few times. This rearrangement joins TRBV12-3 or TRBV12-4 to TRBJ2-7, with D possibly being TRBD1 (5 bases). Trimming took off 5 bases at V and 7 bases at J, with 15 bases between the two ends. CDR3 length: 13 residues. The CDR3 loop reads CASSDRGAGEQYF. The CDR3 DNA reads as TGTGCCAGCAGTGATAGGGGTGCCGGGGAGCAGTACTTC.

This clonotype has at least ten counts. The V call is TRBV21-1, the J call TRBJ2-5; no DNA check was done on the table's D call, TRBD1. TRBV21-1 is termed a pseudogene. CDR3 length: 14 amino acids. As DNA, the CDR3 is TGTGCCAGCAGCGGAACGGACAGTCAAGAGACCCAGTACTTC. It translates to CASSGTDSQETQYF.

This clonotype was counted a few times. V is TRBV5-1 and J is TRBJ2-3, with a possible D match to TRBD2 (5 bases). The CDR3 length is 15 residues. Germline V gene lookup returns CDR1 SGHRS and CDR2 YFSETQ. The V end was cut by 0 bases, the J end by 0 bases, with 8 bases between. The CDR3 nucleotides read TGCGCCAGCAGCTTGGTCGGGGAGAGCACAGATACGCAGTATTTT. This codes for CASSLVGESTDTQYF.

The chain combines TRBV7-2 with TRBJ2-3; 7 bases are a match to TRBD2. Germline V gene sequence: CDR1 SGHTA, CDR2 FQGNSA. Germline trimming cut 1 base from V and 1 base from J; bases unmatched to any gene: 8. The CDR3 covers 17 residues. CDR3 DNA sequence: TGTGCCAGCAGCTTAGTTGGGCCAGGGAGGGGCACAGATACGCAGTATTTT. Translation gives CASSLVGPGRGTDTQYF.

This clonotype was counted at least ten times. V usage is TRBV29-1 and J usage is TRBJ2-5; no clear D. V was trimmed by 1 base and J by 7 bases, leaving 10 bases between them. Germline CDR1 is SQVTM and CDR2 is ANQGSEA. The CDR3 totals 12 residues. The CDR3 DNA reads as TGCAGCGTTGAAGTGTTCTCCGGGACCCAGTACTTC. Translating gives CSVEVFSGTQYF.

The V and J genes are TRBV6-1 and TRBJ2-2, with TRBD1 matching 9 bases. Germline V gene data show CDR1 as MNHNS and CDR2 as SASEGT. V lost 6 bases to trimming and J lost 3 bases; unmatched junction nucleotides: 2. There are 14 residues in the CDR3. CDR3 region: CASRGQGDTGELFF. In nucleotides, the CDR3 is TGTGCCAGCAGGGGACAGGGCGACACCGGGGAGCTGTTTTTT.

This clonotype was found a few times. J is TRBJ2-7 and V is TRBV7-2; possibly TRBD1 or TRBD2 for D (5 bases each). CDR1 is SGHTA, CDR2 FQGNSA, per germline. The V end lost 2 bases, the J end lost 2 bases, and 16 bases lay between the germline ends. This CDR3 has 16 amino acids. The DNA for the CDR3 is TGTGCCAGCAGCTTAAGACCGGGACGGACGGCCTACGAGCAGTACTTC. Protein product: CASSLRPGRTAYEQYF.

CDR3 nucleotides: TGTGCCAGCAGACTCCTCCTGGGACAGGATAACACCGGGGAGCTGTTTTTT. The encoded protein is CASRLLLGQDNTGELFF. This chain links TRBV6-2 or TRBV6-3 with TRBJ2-2; 8 bases agree with TRBD1. This CDR3 contains 17 residues. Germline V gives CDR1 MNHEY, CDR2 SVGEGT. The trim removed 6 bases at V and 2 bases at J, leaving 11 bases unmatched.

V is TRBV9 and J is TRBJ2-1; 11 bases are a match to TRBD2. The germline CDR1 and CDR2 sequences are SGDLS and YYNGEE. The trim removed 6 bases at V and 4 bases at J, leaving 3 bases unmatched. The CDR3 consists of 14 residues. The CDR3 is CASTGTSGYNEQFF. CDR3 coding DNA: TGTGCCAGCACCGGGACTAGCGGTTACAATGAGCAGTTCTTC.

This clonotype was picked up a small number of times. The chain links TRBV4-1 to TRBJ1-2; D remains unclear. Trimming left V 0 bases short and J 3 bases short, with 11 bases between. The CDR3 spans 15 residues. CDR1 MGHRA and CDR2 YSYEKL come from the germline V gene. DNA for the CDR3: TGCGCCAGCAGCCAAGATATCGGGCCGGACTATGGCTACACCTTC. It yields the protein CASSQDIGPDYGYTF.

The rearrangement joins TRBV4-3 to TRBJ2-7; TRBD2 might be the D (6 bases). Germline V gene data show CDR1 as LGHNA and CDR2 as YSLEER. Deletions cut 4 bases from V and 4 bases from J, with 11 bases between. This CDR3 spans 13 amino acids. This CDR3 is CASSPNGGYEQYF. Here the CDR3 DNA reads TGCGCCAGCAGCCCGAACGGAGGGTACGAGCAGTACTTC.

J is TRBJ2-4 and V is TRBV9, with a weak D call TRBD1 (5 bases). The CDR3 contains 12 residues. Trimming took off 9 bases at V and 9 bases at J, with 16 bases between the two ends. Germline CDR1 reads SGDLS; CDR2 reads YYNGEE. CDR3 DNA: TGTGCCATTAAGAAAGGGGCTGGCATTCAGTACTTC. Translating it yields CAIKKGAGIQYF. Combining the CDR3 with reference TRBV9 and TRBJ2-4 gives the whole variable domain DSGVTQTPKHLITATGQRVTLRCSPRSGDLSVYWYQQSLDQGLQFLIQYYNGEERAKGNILERFSAQQFPDLHSELNLSSLELGDSALYFCAIKKGAGIQYFGAGTRLSVL.

V and J are TRBV7-8 and TRBJ2-7; 10 bases align to TRBD1. The ends lost 0 bases at V and 3 bases at J; junction bases unmatched: 5. This CDR3 comprises 16 residues. Germline V gene sequence: CDR1 SGHVS, CDR2 FQNEAQ. CDR3 in DNA: TGTGCCAGCAGCTTAGCAAGGACAGGGGGATTCTACGAGCAGTACTTC. Translated: CASSLARTGGFYEQYF.

This clonotype was observed a few times. The rearrangement uses TRBV20-1 and TRBJ1-1; D is ambiguous. CDR1 is DFQATT and CDR2 is SNEGSKA in the germline V gene (reference sequence). The CDR3 is 14 residues long. V lost 2 bases, J lost 1 base, and 11 bases lay in between. CDR3 nucleotides: TGCAGTGCTAGAAACAGAGCCAAGAACACTGAAGCTTTCTTT. Its translation is CSARNRAKNTEAFF.